The source of this TCR beta chain is a study of cytomegalovirus exposure and HLA in healthy donors. A single count supports this clone. Its antigen is currently unknown. The study's findings and limits: A previous analysis found most TCR beta V segments productive roughly 87% or roughly 30% of the time. Most subjects had HLA-A and HLA-B alleles reportedly predicted accurately by TCR beta sequences.

Primers for the PCR totalled 60 Vbeta and 13 Jbeta. Profiled with immunoSEQ multiplex PCR; TCRdb holds only in-frame clones, not every one. The sample records around 150,000 clones, about 74% being singletons. This CDR3 is built from 18 residues. Losses at the gene ends were 3 bases for V and 5 bases for J; bases not matched to a gene: 16. Germline lookup yields CDR1 SGHRS and CDR2 YFSETQ. Material: PBMCs. This sequence joins TRBV5-1 and TRBJ2-1; 8 bases line up with TRBD1. The TCR sequence derives from a woman aged 40 to 50 in good health and CMV-seronegative. CDR3 nucleotides: TGCGCCAGCAGCTACCGGGCAGGGGGCGCGGGAAGGGACAATGAGCAGTTCTTC. It encodes CASSYRAGGAGRDNEQFF.